The T cell receptor beta chain under discussion was sequenced for a study of cytomegalovirus exposure and HLA in healthy donors. The overall study: Clustering assigned over 70% of the roughly 420 genotyped donors to the Caucasian-associated ancestry cluster. General study findings and limits: Because they were indistinguishable, some V segments, including TRBV6-2 and TRBV6-3, were excluded. The majority of CMV-associated TCR beta chains were reported as apparently HLA-restricted in a later analysis.

Germline V gene data show CDR1 as SGHNT and CDR2 as YYREEE (reference sequence). This CDR3 is built from 14 residues. V lost 4 bases to trimming and J lost 3 bases; unmatched junction nucleotides: 6. Remarks on this clone: Antigen: not known. This sequence is one base from a far larger clone and is likely a read error. Other DNA sequences in the same sample also yield this CDR3.

PCR primers comprised 60 Vbeta and 13 Jbeta primers. Clones were read by immunoSEQ multiplex PCR, and TCRdb kept only the in-frame ones, dropping some. The profile shows 110,000 or so clones, 83% of them singletons. Input material: PBMCs. V gene TRBV5-4 combines with J gene TRBJ2-5; TRBD2 agrees at 7 bases. The receptor's source is a young man in good health and CMV-seronegative. The CDR3 DNA reads as TGTGCCAGCAGCCAAGGTGGGGGGGAAGAGACCCAGTACTTC. It translates to CASSQGGGEETQYF.